Sequencing of this TCR beta chain was carried out in a study of metastatic and nonmetastatic thyroid tumors. In the study's own analysis: The authors used CDR3 differences across clinicopathological groups to build a distant-metastasis classifier for papillary thyroid cancer. From the PCR reads, TCRdb re-called clones with MiXCR. The V and J calls were not made by the authors but by TCRdb's processing. The data contain about 11,000 clones, around two fifths of them seen just once; the ten biggest clones take up roughly a sixth. Among the patients, none had received any treatment before thyroid surgery. The CDR3 is 14 amino acids. CDR1 and CDR2 (germline): SGHDT, YYEEEE. V lost 2 bases, J lost 3 bases, and 4 bases stayed unmatched.

The specimen sequenced was tumor tissue. The receptor was isolated from a female donor with papillary thyroid cancer or a benign thyroid nodule (not recorded which). Some clones in this sample may be carry-over from other donors' samples. The chain combines TRBV5-6 with TRBJ2-5, with 7 bases matching TRBD1. Written as DNA, the CDR3 is TGTGCCAGCAGCTTCGTGGGACAGAAAGAGACCCAGTACTTC. Its translation: CASSFVGQKETQYF.